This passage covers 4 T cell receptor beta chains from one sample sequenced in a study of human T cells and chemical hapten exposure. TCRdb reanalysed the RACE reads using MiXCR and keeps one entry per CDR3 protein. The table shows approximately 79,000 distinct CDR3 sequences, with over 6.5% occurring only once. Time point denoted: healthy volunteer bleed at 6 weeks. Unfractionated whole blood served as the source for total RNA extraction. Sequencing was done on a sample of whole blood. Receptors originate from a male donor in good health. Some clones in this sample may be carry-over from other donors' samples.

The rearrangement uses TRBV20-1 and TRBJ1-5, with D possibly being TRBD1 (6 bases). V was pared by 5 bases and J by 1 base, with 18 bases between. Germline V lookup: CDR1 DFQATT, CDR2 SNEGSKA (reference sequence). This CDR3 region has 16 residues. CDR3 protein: CSASGRDIPSNQPQHF. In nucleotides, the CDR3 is TGCAGTGCTTCCGGACGGGACATCCCAAGCAATCAGCCCCAGCATTTT.

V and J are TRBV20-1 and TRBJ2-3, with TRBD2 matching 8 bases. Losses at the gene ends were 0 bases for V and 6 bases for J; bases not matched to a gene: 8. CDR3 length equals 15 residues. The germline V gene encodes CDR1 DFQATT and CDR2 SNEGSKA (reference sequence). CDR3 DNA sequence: TGCAGTGCTAGAGACGTAGCGGGGTTGAGTGATACGCAGTATTTT. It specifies CSARDVAGLSDTQYF.

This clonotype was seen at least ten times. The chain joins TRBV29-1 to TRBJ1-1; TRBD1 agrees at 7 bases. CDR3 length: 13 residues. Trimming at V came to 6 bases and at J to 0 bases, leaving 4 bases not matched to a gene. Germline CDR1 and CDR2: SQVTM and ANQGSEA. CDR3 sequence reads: CSVGGQMNTEAFF. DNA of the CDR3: TGCAGCGTGGGGGGACAGATGAACACTGAAGCTTTCTTT.

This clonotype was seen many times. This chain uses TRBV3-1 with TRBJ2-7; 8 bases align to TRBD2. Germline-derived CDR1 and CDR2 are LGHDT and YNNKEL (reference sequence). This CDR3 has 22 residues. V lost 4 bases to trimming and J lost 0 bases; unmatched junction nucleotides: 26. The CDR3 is CASSPIRPNPSGSRNSSYEQYF. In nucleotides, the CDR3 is TGTGCCAGCAGCCCCATTCGACCCAATCCGAGCGGGAGTCGTAACTCCTCCTACGAGCAGTACTTC.